This record concerns one TCR beta chain sequence. This clone was seen only a few times. The antigen it recognizes is unknown. Base qualities are missing; no much larger clone stands one base away. The entry originates in a study of T cell responses to AZD1222 COVID-19 vaccine (dated by TCRdb to about 2021). With respect to the entire study: AZD1222 recipients whose second dose came at about 4 weeks and those whose second dose came at about 12 weeks were combined into one group, since spike-specific TCR depth and breadth did not differ between the two schedules. A total of around 240 trial participants underwent TCR sequencing, of whom about 210 received two doses of AZD1222 and some 26 received two doses of the MenACWY control vaccine. Enrollment into the trials was organized by age into subgroups of 18-55, 56-69 and 70-plus years, and those subgroups contained roughly 150, 30 and 60 TCR-sequenced participants, respectively. Results the study describes overall, beyond this receptor: In the small 56-69-year group, the increase in depth fell short of significance, most likely because of low power. Only 5 to 7 AZD1222 recipients were SARS-CoV-2 seropositive at baseline, limiting conclusions about previously exposed vaccinees. Because no samples from the day 14 peak response were available, repertoires could be characterized only after the peak T cell response. Reportedly, almost half of the unique spike-specific TCRs recognized epitopes lying outside the regions that are mutated in the B.1.351 and B.1.1.7 variants. Participants were mostly white British, with more females than males. The authors suggested clonal diversity may have been underestimated. CD4 TCRs associated with the vaccine covered the entire spike protein, and the dominant responses were in regions 160-218 and 743-854. Spike-specific TCR breadth and depth rose significantly after two AZD1222 doses compared with day 0 and with MenACWY recipients.

Including cysteine and phenylalanine, the CDR3 has 16 amino acids. The entry retains the CDR3 DNA only, 48 bases that are in frame from base 1. Relative to germline, V is missing 5 bases and J is missing 5 bases, with 12 bases of the junction outside any gene match. Via the germline V gene (reference sequence), CDR1 is LNHDA and CDR2 SQIVND. The time point label, read with the paper, signifies: baseline before first vaccination. The vaccinee samples were drawn from two UK trials, COV001 and COV002, one of which was a single-blind randomized controlled phase 2/3 trial testing AZD1222 (ChAdOx1 nCoV-19) in healthy adults. Trial participant PBMC samples were collected at day 0 and day 28 after the second dose for TCRbeta chain sequencing. The CDR3 regions of human TCRbeta chains were subjected to immunosequencing. In the paper's pipeline: Repertoire TCRs were matched against a reference library of SARS-CoV-2-specific TCRs generated with the MIRA antigen-specificity platform. Breadth was defined as the fraction of unique TCRs that were SARS-CoV-2-associated, and depth was defined as the fraction of total T cells that were SARS-CoV-2-associated. Using the MIRA data, each spike-specific TCR was assigned both to the spike region to which the TCR was reactive and to a CD4 or CD8 class. Log10-transformed breadth and depth values were compared by one-way ANOVA with Sidak's multiple comparisons tests. The clones in this table, taken by TCRdb from immuneACCESS, are in-frame only. Not every clone is retained; where verified, under half of the shortfall comes from an unresolved V gene, and the cause of the rest is unknown. Clonal size and the V and J genes are those of that table, whereas D and trimming came from the DNA. This sample gives 150,000 to 200,000 clones in total; around 94% of them show up just once. About 0.6% of the sample belongs to the ten largest clones.

This receptor was identified in an adult in good health. The V and J segments used are TRBV19 and TRBJ1-2; 9 central bases correspond to TRBD1. This sample comprised peripheral blood, obtained on day 0 of AZD1222 vaccination. The nucleotide sequence reads as follows: TGTGCCAGTAGTGACGGGACAGGGTTACCCCTTTATGGCTACACCTTC. Its product reads: CASSDGTGLPLYGYTF.